This TCR beta chain originates from a study of shared clonotypes between healthy human individuals. General observations from the study: Richness estimates generally favored naive over memory subsets. Sorted-subset sequencing, rarefaction showed, was incomplete despite large depth. It was observed that roughly 5.1% of naive CD4 clonotypes were shared across a handful of donors.

Libraries were prepared by immunoSEQ multiplex PCR; TCRdb keeps only in-frame clonotypes and omits some of them. This table holds roughly 2.1 million clones, approximately 94% found once. As concerns this clone: Its antigen is undetermined.

CD45RO-negative CD8 cells positively selected for CCR7 made up the naive population, which excluded terminally differentiated effector memory CD45RA+ cells. There were no recent acute infections or vaccinations among the donors, who were healthy HIV-negative adults. The receptor was isolated from a man aged 18 to 29 in good health. Some clones in this sample may be carry-over from other donors' samples. The sequenced sample was naive CD8+ T cells from PBMCs.

CDR3 amino acids: CASSGGVNVLTF. DNA for the CDR3: TGTGCCAGCAGCGGTGGAGTCAACGTCCTGACTTTC. The chain links TRBV9 to TRBJ2-6; D is undetermined. Germline-derived CDR1 and CDR2 are SGDLS and YYNGEE. CDR3 length: 12 amino acids. Trimming took 3 bases from V and 9 from J, leaving 7 bases between them.